These 28 T cell receptor beta chains originate from one sample sequenced in a study of a mutant IDH1 vaccine in newly diagnosed glioma. The time point: baseline, week 1 (first vaccination visit). Regarding treatment: pre-vaccination baseline after standard-of-care therapy. Only in-frame clones appear in the TCRdb table, and some are missing; sequencing was by immunoSEQ multiplex PCR. The sample has about 15,000 clones; more than 80% are singletons. This sample comprised PBMCs, obtained from a glioma patient treated with radiotherapy, temozolomide or both. The receptor set was obtained from a woman in her thirties or forties with glioma. Some clones in this sample may be carry-over from other donors' samples.

The chain employs TRBV7-2 and TRBJ1-5; TRBD1 agrees at 9 bases. In germline, CDR1 is SGHTA, CDR2 FQGNSA. This CDR3 is 16 amino acids long. Trimming at V came to 5 bases and at J to 2 bases, leaving 7 bases not matched to a gene. This CDR3 reads CASSPGTGKGNQPQHF. The DNA for the CDR3 is TGTGCCAGCAGCCCCGGGACAGGGAAGGGCAATCAGCCCCAGCATTTT.

This chain connects TRBV27 to TRBJ1-4; no firm D call. This CDR3 has 14 amino acids. CDR1 is MNHEY, CDR2 SMNVEV, per germline (reference sequence). With 8 bases removed from V and 0 bases from J, the gap between germline ends came to 10 bases. In DNA, the CDR3 is TGTGCCAGCGGAACCCCTGCAACTAATGAAAAACTGTTTTTT. Its protein product is CASGTPATNEKLFF.

This clone was seen once. The chain is built from TRBV2 and TRBJ2-2; possible D gene TRBD2, 5 bases. The CDR3 runs 13 residues. Trimming stripped 11 bases from V and 1 base from J, with 11 bases between. Germline V lookup: CDR1 SNHLY, CDR2 FYNNEI. CDR3 sequence (DNA): TGTGCCGGAGGTTGGGGGAACACCGGGGAGCTGTTTTTT. Translating gives CAGGWGNTGELFF.

The chain carries TRBV10-2 and TRBJ1-6; 7 nucleotides agree with TRBD1. This CDR3 region has 17 residues. CDR1 WSHSY and CDR2 SAAADI come from the germline V gene. V was clipped by 6 bases and J by 0 bases; unmatched bases: 8. In DNA, the CDR3 is TGCGCCAGCAGCTACACAGGGGTGGCCTCCTATAATTCACCCCTCCACTTT. As protein: CASSYTGVASYNSPLHF.

This clone appeared a single time. The V call is TRBV30, the J call TRBJ1-1; D is unclear. V was shortened by 7 bases and J by 2 bases, with 8 bases between the two germline ends. The CDR3 consists of 11 residues. Germline values: CDR1 GTSNPN, CDR2 SVGIG (reference sequence). The chain's CDR3 is CASHTNTEAFF. The DNA for the CDR3 is TGTGCCTCTCATACTAACACTGAAGCTTTCTTT.

V is TRBV13 and J is TRBJ2-1, with D possibly being TRBD2 (5 bases). V shed 11 bases and J shed 6 bases, with 20 bases lying between them. CDR3 length: 14 amino acids. CDR1 PRHDT and CDR2 FYEKMQ come from the germline V gene (reference sequence). CDR3 protein: CASSWGDDGNEQFF. CDR3 nucleotides: TGTGCCTCTTCTTGGGGAGATGATGGCAATGAGCAGTTCTTC.

V usage is TRBV7-9 and J usage is TRBJ2-5, with 7 nucleotides matching TRBD2. CDR3 length: 17 amino acids. Germline CDR1 SEHNR, CDR2 FQNEAQ (reference sequence). Trimming cost V 5 bases and J 1 base; bases outside gene matches: 13. CDR3 DNA sequence: TGTGCCAGCAGCCCCCCCACGGGGCGGGGGAGCCAAGAGACCCAGTACTTC. Its translation: CASSPPTGRGSQETQYF.

The chain couples TRBV5-1 to TRBJ1-4; D is undetermined. CDR1 and CDR2 (germline): SGHRS, YFSETQ. The length of the CDR3 is 13 residues. Trimming pared 4 bases from V and 8 bases from J, leaving 12 bases between. CDR3 loop: CASSRRVGEKLFF. For the CDR3, the DNA is TGCGCCAGCAGCAGAAGGGTAGGGGAAAAACTGTTTTTT. The whole variable domain, remainder taken from reference TRBV5-1 and TRBJ1-4, is KAGVTQTPRYLIKTRGQQVTLSCSPISGHRSVSWYQQTPGQGLQFLFEYFSETQRNKGNFPGRFSGRQFSNSRSEMNVSTLELGDSALYLCASSRRVGEKLFFGSGTQLSVL.

This clone was seen just once. The chain recombines TRBV27 with TRBJ1-3; tentative D call: TRBD1 (6 bases). CDR3 length: 16 amino acids. Germline assignment: CDR1 MNHEY and CDR2 SMNVEV (reference sequence). Trimming took off 5 bases at V and 4 bases at J, with 18 bases between the two ends. Here the CDR3 DNA reads TGTGCCAGCAGTCCCGTGGGGGGGCGAAGAGGAAACACCATATATTTT. Amino acids: CASSPVGGRRGNTIYF.

This rearrangement joins TRBV6-5 to TRBJ2-7; 14 nucleotides match TRBD2. Germline trimming cut 4 bases from V and 7 bases from J; bases unmatched to any gene: 9. CDR3 length: 16 amino acids. Germline lookup yields CDR1 MNHEY and CDR2 SVGAGI. The CDR3 DNA reads TGTGCCAGCAGTTCATCTCGACTAGCGGGAGGGAGAGAGCAGTACTTC. Protein sequence: CASSSSRLAGGREQYF.

V gene TRBV30 combines with J gene TRBJ1-2; 9 bases fit TRBD1. CDR1 is GTSNPN, CDR2 SVGIG, per germline (reference sequence). The CDR3 loop spans 14 amino acids. The V segment lost 3 bases and the J segment 3 bases; nucleotides outside the gene matches: 5. The CDR3 loop is CAWSFTGGYYGYTF. CDR3 DNA sequence: TGTGCCTGGAGCTTTACAGGGGGCTACTATGGCTACACCTTC.

This CDR3 is CASSPAGVRSYEQYF. CDR3 bases: TGTGCCAGCAGTCCAGCGGGAGTTCGTTCCTACGAGCAGTACTTC. V gene TRBV27 combines with J gene TRBJ2-7; 8 nucleotides match TRBD2. Germline V gene sequence: CDR1 MNHEY, CDR2 SMNVEV (reference sequence). The CDR3 is made up of 15 amino acids. Unmatched junction bases numbered 7, after V lost 5 bases and J lost 1 base.

This clone has just one count. The chain employs TRBV20-1 and TRBJ2-5; no definite D call. Trimming took 3 bases from V and 2 from J, leaving 4 bases between them. Per the germline V gene, CDR1 is DFQATT and CDR2 is SNEGSKA (reference sequence). The CDR3 runs to 11 residues. The CDR3 loop is CSASVQETQYF. CDR3 sequence (DNA): TGCAGTGCTAGTGTTCAAGAGACCCAGTACTTC.

V gene TRBV11-2 combines with J gene TRBJ1-2; 7 nucleotides match TRBD1. The V segment lost 1 base and the J segment 1 base; nucleotides outside the gene matches: 3. CDR3 length equals 15 residues. The germline CDR1 and CDR2 sequences are SGHAT and FQNNGV. The DNA for the CDR3 is TGTGCCAGCAGCTTAGGGACAGGCCTTAACTATGGCTACACCTTC. Its translation: CASSLGTGLNYGYTF.

V and J are TRBV27 and TRBJ1-6, with D unresolved. CDR3 length equals 13 residues. Germline CDR1 and CDR2: MNHEY and SMNVEV (reference sequence). V lost 3 bases and J lost 14, with 14 bases in between. The CDR3 is CASSLSGSAALHF. The CDR3 region has the DNA TGTGCCAGCAGTTTGTCCGGGAGCGCGGCCCTCCACTTT.

The table lists this clone with a count of one. The chain combines TRBV10-2 with TRBJ1-1, with D possibly TRBD1 on 5 matching bases. Germline values: CDR1 WSHSY, CDR2 SAAADI. This CDR3 is built from 15 residues. V lost 8 bases to trimming and J lost 1 base, with 17 bases between them. CDR3 amino acids: CASSGTVGTNTEAFF. Written as DNA, the CDR3 is TGCGCCAGCTCTGGGACCGTCGGAACGAACACTGAAGCTTTCTTT.

V gene TRBV29-1 combines with J gene TRBJ2-1, with D perhaps being TRBD1 or TRBD2 (5 bases each). Germline CDR1 reads SQVTM; CDR2 reads ANQGSEA. Trimming removed 4 bases from V and 6 bases from J, with 16 bases in between. CDR3 size: 14 residues. This CDR3 reads CSVVGDGGSNEQFF. In DNA, the CDR3 is TGCAGCGTTGTCGGGGACGGAGGATCCAATGAGCAGTTCTTC.

The V call is TRBV5-1, the J call TRBJ1-1; D not resolved. Trimming pared 4 bases from V and 8 bases from J, leaving 15 bases between. Germline-derived CDR1 and CDR2 are SGHRS and YFSETQ. CDR3 length equals 13 residues. CDR3 residues: CASSHAGQKEAFF. CDR3 coding DNA: TGCGCCAGCAGCCATGCCGGCCAGAAAGAAGCTTTCTTT.

The chain carries TRBV30 and TRBJ2-1; 9 bases line up with TRBD1. V lost 2 bases, J lost 8 bases, and 4 bases stayed unmatched. There are 13 residues in the CDR3. The germline gives CDR1 GTSNPN, CDR2 SVGIG (reference sequence). The CDR3 DNA is TGTGCCTGGAGTCCGGGACAGGGCTATGAGCAGTTCTTC. It codes for CAWSPGQGYEQFF.

The chain couples TRBV2 to TRBJ2-7; TRBD2 aligns across 10 bases. Trimming cost V 8 bases and J 3 bases; bases outside gene matches: 13. The CDR3 sequence is 16 residues long. CDR1 is SNHLY and CDR2 is FYNNEI in the germline V gene. The CDR3 DNA reads TGTGCCAGCGGGCTAGCCGAAGCGGGGGGGGGCTACGAGCAGTACTTC. Translated: CASGLAEAGGGYEQYF.

The chain uses TRBV19 and TRBJ2-3; the match to TRBD2 covers 8 bases. The CDR3 spans 15 residues. CDR1 and CDR2 from the germline V gene are LNHDA and SQIVND (reference sequence). The V and J ends lost 6 bases and 0 bases, in that order; junction bases with no gene match: 5. The CDR3 here is CASRELAVSTDTQYF. As DNA, the CDR3 is TGTGCCAGTAGGGAACTAGCGGTAAGCACAGATACGCAGTATTTT.

Comments on this clone: A much larger clone differs by one base, so this may be a read error. Other DNA sequences within the sample encode an identical CDR3. The V and J genes are TRBV29-1 and TRBJ1-1, with D maybe TRBD1 (5 bases). The length of the CDR3 is 10 residues. Between the trimmed V and J ends, which lost 7 bases and 3 bases, there was a span of 6 bases. Germline lookup yields CDR1 SQVTM and CDR2 ANQGSEA. The CDR3 DNA reads TGCAGCGCGGGGGACACTGAAGCTTTCTTT. Protein product: CSAGDTEAFF.

CDR3 protein: CASSPLDRVGVGYTF. Written as DNA, the CDR3 is TGTGCCAGCAGTCCACTCGACAGGGTCGGTGTCGGCTACACCTTC. The chain links TRBV27 to TRBJ1-2; 7 nucleotides match TRBD1. Germline-derived CDR1 and CDR2 are MNHEY and SMNVEV (reference sequence). The CDR3 extends over 15 amino acids. V trimming: 5 bases; J trimming: 8 bases; junction bases outside the gene matches: 14.

The chain recombines TRBV30 with TRBJ1-5; D possibly corresponds to TRBD1 (5 bases). Trimming pared 1 base from V and 11 bases from J, leaving 18 bases between. Germline V CDR1 and CDR2: GTSNPN, SVGIG (reference sequence). There are 14 residues in the CDR3. CDR3 protein: CAWSAGTRSLSQHF. The DNA for the CDR3 is TGTGCCTGGAGTGCCGGGACCCGGAGTTTGTCCCAGCATTTT.

This chain connects TRBV27 to TRBJ2-2; D remains unclear. The V gene's germline CDR1 is MNHEY and CDR2 SMNVEV (reference sequence). The length of the CDR3 is 13 residues. V dropped 2 bases and J dropped 6 bases, with 7 bases sitting between them. CDR3 residues: CASSLKGSGELFF. Here the CDR3 DNA reads TGTGCCAGCAGTTTAAAGGGTTCCGGGGAGCTGTTTTTT.

This clone was seen once. CDR3 protein: CASSTSGQTNEKLFF. In DNA form, the CDR3 reads TGCGCCAGCAGCACCTCGGGGCAGACTAATGAAAAACTGTTTTTT. V and J are TRBV5-1 and TRBJ1-4; D might be TRBD1 (5 bases). The germline V gene encodes CDR1 SGHRS and CDR2 YFSETQ. This CDR3 comprises 15 residues. V was pared by 4 bases and J by 2 bases, with 12 bases between.

The gene calls are TRBV27 and TRBJ1-2; 8 positions match TRBD1. Looked up from germline, CDR1 is MNHEY and CDR2 is SMNVEV (reference sequence). The CDR3 totals 14 residues. With V trimmed by 4 bases and J by 4 bases, 5 bases remained unmatched. The CDR3, as DNA: TGTGCCAGCAGTTCCCGGGACAGGCTCTATGGCTACACCTTC. Encoded protein: CASSSRDRLYGYTF.

This clone was picked up one time. The rearrangement links TRBV4-2 to TRBJ1-1, with TRBD1 identical over 7 bases. Germline CDR1 reads LGHNA; CDR2 reads YNFKEQ. This CDR3 is built from 17 residues. V shed 0 bases, J shed 8 bases, and the junction held 15 bases outside the gene matches. CDR3 sequence (DNA): TGTGCCAGCAGCCAAGAATCTGACAGGGTTGGTTCCGGGGAAGCTTTCTTT. Protein: CASSQESDRVGSGEAFF.